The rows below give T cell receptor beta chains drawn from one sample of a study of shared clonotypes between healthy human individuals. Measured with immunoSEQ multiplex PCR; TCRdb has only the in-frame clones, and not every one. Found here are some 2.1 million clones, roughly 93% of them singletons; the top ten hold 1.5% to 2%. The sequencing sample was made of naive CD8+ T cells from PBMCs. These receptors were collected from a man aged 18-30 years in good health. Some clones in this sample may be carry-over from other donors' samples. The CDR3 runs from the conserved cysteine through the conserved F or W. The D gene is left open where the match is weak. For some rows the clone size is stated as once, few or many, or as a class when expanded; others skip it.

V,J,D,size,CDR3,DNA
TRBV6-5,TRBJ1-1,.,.,CASSYSRTANTEAFF,TGTGCCAGCAGTTACTCGCGGACAGCCAACACTGAAGCTTTCTTT
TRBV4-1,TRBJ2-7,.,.,CASSQAATVGGEQYF,TGCGCCAGCAGCCAAGCTGCGACAGTGGGGGGCGAGCAGTACTTC
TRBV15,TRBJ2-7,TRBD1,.,CATSGQTGPHEQYF,TGTGCCACCAGCGGTCAGACAGGGCCCCACGAGCAGTACTTC
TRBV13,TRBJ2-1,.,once,CASSQLRDEQFF,TGTGCCAGCAGCCAACTACGGGACGAGCAGTTCTTC
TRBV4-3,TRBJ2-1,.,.,CASSQDTKSSYNEQFF,TGCGCCAGCAGCCAGGACACTAAGAGCTCCTACAATGAGCAGTTCTTC
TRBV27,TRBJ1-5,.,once,CASSSWTDNQPQHF,TGTGCCAGCAGTTCATGGACAGACAATCAGCCCCAGCATTTT
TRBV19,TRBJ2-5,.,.,CASSTPQGAQETQYF,TGTGCCAGTAGTACGCCGCAGGGAGCCCAAGAGACCCAGTACTTC
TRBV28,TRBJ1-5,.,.,CASSEWAANSNQPQHF,TGTGCCAGCAGTGAATGGGCAGCAAATAGCAATCAGCCCCAGCATTTT
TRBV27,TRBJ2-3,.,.,CASSLLVAADTQYF,TGTGCCAGCAGTTTACTAGTAGCGGCTGATACGCAGTATTTT
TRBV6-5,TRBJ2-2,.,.,CASSPDEGDTGELFF,TGTGCCAGCAGCCCGGACGAGGGGGACACCGGGGAGCTGTTTTTT
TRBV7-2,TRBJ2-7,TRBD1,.,CASSPRDSPSTFYEQYF,TGTGCCAGCAGCCCCCGGGACAGCCCTTCCACGTTCTACGAGCAGTACTTC
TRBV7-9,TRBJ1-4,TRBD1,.,CASRPGQGSPVKEKLFF,TGTGCCAGCAGACCGGGACAGGGAAGTCCCGTGAAGGAAAAACTGTTTTTT
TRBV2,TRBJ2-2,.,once,CASRLRVRESITGELFF,TGTGCCAGCAGGCTTAGGGTACGGGAGAGTATAACCGGGGAGCTGTTTTTT
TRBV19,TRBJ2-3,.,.,CASRVADEGTDTQYF,TGTGCCAGTAGGGTAGCGGATGAGGGGACAGATACGCAGTATTTT
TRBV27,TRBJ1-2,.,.,CASSLSYSGGYTF,TGTGCCAGCAGTTTAAGCTACAGCGGAGGCTACACCTTC
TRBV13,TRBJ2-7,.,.,CASSTWSLSYEQYF,TGTGCCAGCAGCACTTGGTCCCTCTCCTACGAGCAGTACTTC
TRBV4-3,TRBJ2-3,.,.,CASSQALTRESSTDTQYF,TGCGCCAGCAGCCAAGCCCTAACTAGAGAATCTAGCACAGATACGCAGTATTTT
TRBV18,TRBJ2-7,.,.,CASSPSRDPYEQYF,TGTGCCAGCTCACCCTCCCGGGACCCGTACGAGCAGTACTTC
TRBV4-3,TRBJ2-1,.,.,CASSQASNVSLASYNEQFF,TGCGCCAGCAGCCAAGCATCGAACGTCTCGCTGGCGTCCTACAATGAGCAGTTCTTC
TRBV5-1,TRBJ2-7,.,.,CASSLSAGSYEQYF,TGCGCCAGCAGCTTGTCCGCAGGAAGCTACGAGCAGTACTTC
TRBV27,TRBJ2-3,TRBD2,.,CASAPYGGSSQRDTQYF,TGTGCCAGCGCCCCTTACGGGGGGTCCTCCCAGAGGGATACGCAGTATTTT
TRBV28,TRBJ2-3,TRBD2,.,CASSLVLGLVTDTQYF,TGTGCCAGCAGTTTAGTATTGGGACTAGTCACAGATACGCAGTATTTT
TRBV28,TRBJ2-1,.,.,CASKPVLGMFNEQFF,TGTGCCAGCAAACCGGTTTTGGGAATGTTTAATGAGCAGTTCTTC
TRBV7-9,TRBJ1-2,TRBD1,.,CASSLGKTGQLYGYTF,TGTGCCAGCAGCTTAGGAAAAACGGGACAGCTATATGGCTACACCTTC
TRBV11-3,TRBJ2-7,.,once,CASSLDRGYEQYF,TGTGCCAGCAGCTTAGATCGGGGATACGAGCAGTACTTC
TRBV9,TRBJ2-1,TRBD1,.,CASSAGGGTGAYNEQFF,TGTGCCAGCAGCGCAGGGGGAGGGACAGGGGCGTACAATGAGCAGTTCTTC
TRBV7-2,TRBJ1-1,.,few,CASSPGRRRLNTEAFF,TGTGCCAGCAGCCCCGGACGGAGAAGACTGAACACTGAAGCTTTCTTT
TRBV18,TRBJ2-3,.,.,CASSPDQIPNEGLPDTQYF,TGTGCCAGCTCACCGGACCAAATTCCAAACGAGGGCCTACCAGATACGCAGTATTTT
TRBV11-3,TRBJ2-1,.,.,CASSQPGAYNEQFF,TGTGCCAGCAGCCAACCCGGTGCCTACAATGAGCAGTTCTTC
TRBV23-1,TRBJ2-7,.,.,CASSQSRQFRYEQYF,TGCGCCAGCAGTCAATCTAGGCAGTTCCGCTACGAGCAGTACTTC
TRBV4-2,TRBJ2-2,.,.,CASSQVERNTGELFF,TGTGCCAGCAGCCAAGTTGAGCGGAACACCGGGGAGCTGTTTTTT
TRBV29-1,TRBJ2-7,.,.,CSVRIAYEQYF,TGCAGCGTCCGGATAGCCTACGAGCAGTACTTC
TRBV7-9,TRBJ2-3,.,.,CASSLGTTDTQYF,TGTGCCAGCAGCTTGGGCACTACAGATACGCAGTATTTT
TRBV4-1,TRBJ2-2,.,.,CASSQPTENTGELFF,TGCGCCAGCAGCCAACCGACAGAGAACACCGGGGAGCTGTTTTTT
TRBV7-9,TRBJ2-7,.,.,CASSSPSGYEQYF,TGTGCCAGCAGCTCACCGTCGGGTTACGAGCAGTACTTC
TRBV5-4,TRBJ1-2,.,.,CASSPGSTGYGYTF,TGTGCCAGCAGCCCCGGGTCTACTGGCTATGGCTACACCTTC
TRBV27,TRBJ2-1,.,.,CASSFSREDNEQFF,TGTGCCAGCAGTTTTTCCCGCGAAGACAATGAGCAGTTCTTC
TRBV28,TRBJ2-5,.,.,CASSLSWQETQYF,TGTGCCAGCAGTTTATCCTGGCAAGAGACCCAGTACTTC
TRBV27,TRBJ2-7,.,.,CASSLKGYQSYEQYF,TGTGCCAGCAGTTTAAAGGGGTACCAGTCCTACGAGCAGTACTTC
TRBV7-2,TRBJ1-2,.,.,CASSLSGSSLYGYTF,TGTGCCAGCAGCTTATCAGGCAGCTCCCTCTATGGCTACACCTTC
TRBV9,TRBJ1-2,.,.,CASSVGGLYTF,TGTGCCAGCAGCGTAGGGGGGCTTTACACCTTC
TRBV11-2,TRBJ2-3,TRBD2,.,CASSLPSGLTTDTQYF,TGTGCCAGCAGCCTCCCTAGCGGGCTTACCACAGATACGCAGTATTTT